This TCR beta chain was retrieved from a study of T cell responses to AZD1222 COVID-19 vaccine. TCRdb's copy holds only in-frame clones and misses some; the assay was immunoSEQ multiplex PCR. The sample lists tens of thousands of clones, about 83% occurring once. Germline values: CDR1 SGHVS, CDR2 FNYEAQ. The CDR3 extends over 15 amino acids. V lost 5 bases to trimming and J lost 1 base; unmatched junction nucleotides: 4. A remark on this clone: The antigen is unknown.

Study-wide points: Baseline seropositives among AZD1222 recipients totaled only 5 to 7.

The chain recombines TRBV7-6 with TRBJ1-1; TRBD1 agrees at 10 bases. The sequencing used peripheral blood, collected 28 days after the second AZD1222 dose. This TCR came from an adult who received the AZD1222 COVID-19 vaccine. CDR3 loop: CASSPRTGGNTEAFF. As DNA, the CDR3 is TGTGCCAGCAGCCCCCGGACAGGGGGGAACACTGAAGCTTTCTTT.